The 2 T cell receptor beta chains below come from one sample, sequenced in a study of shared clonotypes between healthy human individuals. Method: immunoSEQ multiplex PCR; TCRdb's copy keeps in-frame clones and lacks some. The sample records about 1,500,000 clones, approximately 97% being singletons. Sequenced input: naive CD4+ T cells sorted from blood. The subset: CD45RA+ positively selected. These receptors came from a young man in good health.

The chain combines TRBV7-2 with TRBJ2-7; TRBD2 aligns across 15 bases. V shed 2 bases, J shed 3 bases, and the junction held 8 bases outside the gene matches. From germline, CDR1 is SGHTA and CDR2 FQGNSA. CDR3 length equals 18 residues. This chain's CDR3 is CASSLRTSGRAIVYEQYF. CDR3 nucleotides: TGTGCCAGCAGCTTAAGGACTAGCGGGAGGGCCATCGTCTACGAGCAGTACTTC.

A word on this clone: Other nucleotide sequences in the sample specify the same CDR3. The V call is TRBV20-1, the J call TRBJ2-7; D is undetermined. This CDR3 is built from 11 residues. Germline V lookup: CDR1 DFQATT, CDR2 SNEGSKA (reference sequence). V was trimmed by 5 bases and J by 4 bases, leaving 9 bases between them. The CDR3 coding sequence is TGCAGTGCTCGTGAGACATACGAGCAGTACTTC. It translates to CSARETYEQYF.